Below, one T cell receptor (beta chain) is given with its context. Its antigen is undetermined. The PCR made use of 60 Vbeta and 13 Jbeta primers. TCRdb's copy holds only in-frame clones and misses some; the assay was immunoSEQ multiplex PCR. The data show about 140,000 clones, 82% seen once. The sample is drawn from a study of cytomegalovirus exposure and HLA in healthy donors. Sampled while nominally healthy, donors likely had unrecorded immune exposures. The germline gives CDR1 SGHRS, CDR2 YFSETQ. The CDR3 runs to 15 residues. J gave up 5 bases and V 4 bases, and 7 bases lay outside the gene matches. General study points: In a later analysis, at a false discovery rate of 0.05, 17,000 or so TCR beta sequences were associated with HLA alleles. Among TCR sequences, most were rare, though some public TCRs appeared in many donors. The study listed roughly 160 cytomegalovirus-associated TCR beta chains.

This chain uses TRBV5-1 with TRBJ2-2; TRBD2 matches at 8 bases. The sample taken for sequencing was PBMCs. The sequence was collected from a man aged 25 to 40 in good health and CMV-seropositive. CDR3 coding DNA: TGCGCCAGCAGCCAGGTAGCGGGATCGACCGGGGAGCTGTTTTTT. This encodes CASSQVAGSTGELFF.